A single sample gave rise to the 11 T cell receptor beta chains below, sequenced in a study of radiation and T cells in renal cell carcinoma (dated by TCRdb to about 2020). Read against the paper, the sample's time point label means: blood 2 weeks post-SBRT. According to the study, the label for this sample's treatment or condition signals: 15 Gy SBRT to primary tumor, nephrectomy 4 weeks later. The protocol used for the library was the immunoSEQ multiplex PCR assay. Here the immuneACCESS table is served through TCRdb, limited to in-frame sequences with V and J called. Missing clones are a known gap in these copies; in checked studies unresolved V genes cover under half, and the rest lacks a known reason. Recorded for this sample are about 130,000 clones; about 81% of them occurred a single time. The biggest ten clones account for 5.8% of the sample. Source: blood, taken from a patient whose treatment included radiotherapy and nephrectomy. These receptors originate from a middle-aged man with renal cell carcinoma.

This clone appeared a single time. V is TRBV2 and J is TRBJ2-7, with D tentatively TRBD1 (7 bases). Trimming cost V 6 bases and J 2 bases, with 23 bases left between them. The CDR3 spans 17 residues. Looked up from germline, CDR1 is SNHLY and CDR2 is FYNNEI. CDR3 sequence reads: CASRTGGQSWGAYEQYF. As DNA, the CDR3 is TGTGCCAGCAGGACCGGGGGACAGTCGTGGGGAGCCTACGAGCAGTACTTC.

The rearrangement links TRBV7-3 to TRBJ1-1, with 7 bases lining up with TRBD1. Trimming took 5 bases from V and 1 from J; bases not matched to a gene: 4. The CDR3 runs to 14 residues. Germline CDR1 and CDR2: SGHTA and FQGTGA. The CDR3, as DNA: TGTGCCAGCAGCCCCGCAGGGGGGAACACTGAAGCTTTCTTT. Translated: CASSPAGGNTEAFF.

The chain uses TRBV6-5 and TRBJ2-7; D not certain. Germline V gives CDR1 MNHEY, CDR2 SVGAGI. V was shortened by 2 bases and J by 6 bases, with 14 bases between the two germline ends. The CDR3 is made up of 14 amino acids. CDR3 DNA sequence: TGTGCCAGCAGTTACGGCGACGACCGCGGCGAGCAGTACTTC. This gives the protein CASSYGDDRGEQYF.

This clone appeared a single time. This chain links TRBV9 with TRBJ2-5, with 9 bases identical to TRBD1. Germline values: CDR1 SGDLS, CDR2 YYNGEE. V shed 3 bases and J 7 bases; nucleotides not matched to a gene: 7. This CDR3 has 14 residues. CDR3 sequence: CASSESQGAGTQYF. DNA of the CDR3: TGTGCCAGCAGCGAATCACAGGGGGCCGGGACCCAGTACTTC.

The chain combines TRBV11-1 with TRBJ2-7, with D perhaps being TRBD1 or TRBD2 (5 bases each). Trimming shortened V by 2 bases and J by 2 bases, and 10 bases separated the two germline ends. The CDR3 runs to 14 residues. Germline V lookup: CDR1 SGHAT, CDR2 FQDESV (reference sequence). This chain's CDR3 is CASSLIQGPYEQYF. The CDR3 DNA follows: TGTGCCAGCAGCTTAATCCAGGGACCCTACGAGCAGTACTTC.

This rearrangement joins TRBV6-5 to TRBJ2-3; 11 nucleotides match TRBD1. V lost 1 base, J lost 9 bases, and 6 bases stayed unmatched. The CDR3 covers 15 residues. CDR1 MNHEY and CDR2 SVGAGI come from the germline V gene. The CDR3 here is CASSYLDRGHGTQYF. CDR3 bases: TGTGCCAGCAGTTACTTGGACAGGGGGCATGGAACGCAGTATTTT.

This clone has only one observation. The chain couples TRBV14 to TRBJ2-6; D is possibly TRBD2 (6 bases). The germline V gene encodes CDR1 SGHDN and CDR2 FVKESK. The CDR3 has 15 residues. Trimming removed 0 bases from V and 5 bases from J, with 8 bases in between. The CDR3 sequence is CASSQDGTRANVLTF. CDR3 in DNA: TGTGCCAGCAGCCAAGACGGGACTCGGGCCAACGTCCTGACTTTC.

This clone was found once. The chain couples TRBV19 to TRBJ1-2; no clear D gene. The V end was cut by 9 bases, the J end by 0 bases, with 11 bases between. The CDR3 consists of 13 residues. CDR1 LNHDA and CDR2 SQIVND come from the germline V gene (reference sequence). The CDR3, as DNA: TGTGCCAGCATCGGGCTAGCTAACTATGGCTACACCTTC. Translating gives CASIGLANYGYTF. The full variable domain, rest sourced from reference TRBV19 and TRBJ1-2, is DGGITQSPKYLFRKEGQNVTLSCEQNLNHDAMYWYRQDPGQGLRLIYYSQIVNDFQKGDIAEGYSVSREKKESFPLTVTSAQKNPTAFYLCASIGLANYGYTFGSGTRLTVV.

The J gene is TRBJ1-3, the V gene TRBV18; D uncertain. V was trimmed by 3 bases and J by 0 bases, leaving 15 bases between them. Germline CDR1 KGHSH, CDR2 LQKENI. The CDR3 consists of 17 residues. CDR3 sequence (DNA): TGTGCCAGCTCACCTTCAACAAGGGCCCTCTCTGGAAACACCATATATTTT. This translates into CASSPSTRALSGNTIYF.

This sequence joins TRBV7-2 and TRBJ1-2; D is ambiguous. This CDR3 region has 14 residues. CDR1 SGHTA and CDR2 FQGNSA come from the germline V gene. V was cut by 5 bases and J by 0 bases, with 10 bases left in between. The DNA of the CDR3 is TGTGCCAGCAGCGTGAGTGGACCTAACTATGGCTACACCTTC. This encodes CASSVSGPNYGYTF.

V and J are TRBV7-6 and TRBJ1-1, with unresolved D. V shed 0 bases and J shed 1 base, with 12 bases lying between them. Germline assignment: CDR1 SGHVS and CDR2 FNYEAQ. This CDR3 is 16 amino acids long. CDR3 sequence (DNA): TGTGCCAGCAGCTTAGCCGCGGCCGGGCAGAACACTGAAGCTTTCTTT. It codes for CASSLAAAGQNTEAFF. The complete variable domain, with remaining parts taken from reference TRBV7-6 and TRBJ1-1, reads GAGVSQSPRYKVTKRGQDVALRCDPISGHVSLYWYRQALGQGPEFLTYFNYEAQQDKSGLPNDRFSAERPEGSISTLTIQRTEQRDSAMYRCASSLAAAGQNTEAFFGQGTRLTVV.